The subject of this entry is one T cell receptor (beta chain). Its antigen specificity is not known. Base qualities are missing; no much larger clone stands one base away. These data come from a study of blood T cell repertoires in COVID-19 (dated by TCRdb to the early 2020s). Turning to the overall study: The collaborator samples originated in the United States, Italy and Spain and spanned the acute and convalescent phases of COVID-19. Subjects who had been exposed to COVID-19, were actively infected with it, or had recovered from it provided the deeply sampled blood TCRbeta repertoires that made up the dataset. The repertoires were made available in a free public database intended to serve as a resource for research on the immune response to SARS-CoV-2. Sample metadata almost always included a de-identified subject ID, COVID-19 status, age in years and sex. The samples were drawn from two sources: the first 160 participants of the ongoing ImmuneRACE study, and over 950 subjects contributed by 6 global collaborators. Where available, HLA class I and class II types were obtained from metadata supplied by the sample provider rather than from assay-based typing. The material from the prospective study consisted of cDNA or gDNA derived from T cells, B-cell-depleted T cells, or PBMCs.

The investigation overall reported the following: How much clinical and demographic metadata was included differed by source and by participant, and the metadata was provided uncurated.

V is reduced by 4 bases and J by 2 bases, leaving a spacing of 12 bases between them. CDR1 and CDR2, per the germline V gene, are MNHEY and SVGAGI. From the cysteine up to the phenylalanine, the CDR3 has a length of 14 residues. Only the CDR3 part of the read is kept: 42 bases, read in frame from the first base. TCRbeta CDR3 regions were amplified from genomic DNA by means of the immunoSEQ Assay, a bias-controlled multiplex PCR. The authors processed their data as follows. Within the assay, amplification of reference gene primers was used to estimate how many nucleated cells each sample contained. Sequence reads were collapsed and filtered to measure the absolute abundance of every unique TCRbeta CDR3 rearrangement. For each sample, productive Simpson clonality was calculated as the square root of Simpson's diversity index across productive rearrangements. The clones in this table, taken by TCRdb from immuneACCESS, are in-frame only. Not every clone is retained; where verified, under half of the shortfall comes from an unresolved V gene, and the cause of the rest is unknown. The V and J calls and the clone size are those of that table, but D and trimming were determined from the DNA. In all, the sample holds 65,000 to 95,000 clones, and about 88% of those were seen once. Roughly an eighth of the sample is held by the ten biggest clonotypes.

Whole blood was collected in K2EDTA tubes by collaborating institutions according to the institutions' own protocols. For TCRbeta analysis, collaborators shipped samples as frozen whole blood, isolated PBMCs, or DNA extracted from either of those sample types. The receptor comes from a man between 65 and 85 years old with active or convalescent COVID-19. Material for sequencing was peripheral blood. This sequence uses TRBV6-5 and TRBJ2-7; perhaps TRBD2 is the D gene, with 7 bases matching. The DNA reads TGTGCCAGCAGTTGGGGAGGGGGGACCTACGAGCAGTACTTC. This gives the protein CASSWGGGTYEQYF.